What follows are 32 T cell receptor beta chains derived from one specimen sequenced in a study of blood T cell repertoires in COVID-19. Measured with immunoSEQ multiplex PCR; TCRdb has only the in-frame clones, and not every one. The sample records roughly 130,000 clones, almost 85% being singletons. Material: peripheral blood. The origin of the receptors is a woman aged 30 to 39 who had recovered from COVID-19.

This clone occurred a few times. This chain joins TRBV19 and TRBJ1-5, with D hard to call. V lost 6 bases to trimming and J lost 2 bases, with 11 bases between them. Germline CDR1 LNHDA, CDR2 SQIVND (reference sequence). The CDR3 has 14 amino acids. The CDR3 sequence: CASSERSGNQPQHF. The CDR3 DNA is TGTGCCAGTAGCGAAAGGAGTGGCAATCAGCCCCAGCATTTT.

The chain links TRBV5-1 to TRBJ1-3; D might be TRBD1 (6 bases). V was cut by 4 bases and J by 0 bases, with 11 bases left in between. This CDR3 has 15 residues. Germline V gives CDR1 SGHRS, CDR2 YFSETQ. Here the CDR3 reads CASSPGQSSGNTIYF. DNA for the CDR3: TGCGCCAGCAGCCCAGGACAGTCCTCTGGAAACACCATATATTTT.

The chain recombines TRBV5-6 with TRBJ2-7; D is ambiguous. From germline, CDR1 is SGHDT and CDR2 YYEEEE. This CDR3 has 13 residues. Trimming removed 4 bases from V and 1 base from J, with 9 bases in between. The CDR3 here is CASSRDPSYEQYF. CDR3 DNA: TGTGCCAGCAGCCGAGATCCGTCCTACGAGCAGTACTTC.

The V and J genes are TRBV2 and TRBJ2-5; a possible D gene is TRBD1 (6 bases). The germline V gene encodes CDR1 SNHLY and CDR2 FYNNEI. Deletions cut 6 bases from V and 5 bases from J, with 22 bases between. CDR3 length equals 16 residues. This CDR3 reads CASSKDRSRDRETQYF. DNA of the CDR3: TGTGCCAGCAGCAAGGACAGATCCAGGGATCGGGAGACCCAGTACTTC. Looking up the rest from reference TRBV2 and TRBJ2-5 gives the full variable domain: EPEVTQTPSHQVTQMGQEVILRCVPISNHLYFYWYRQILGQKVEFLVSFYNNEISEKSEIFDDQFSVERPDGSNFTLKIRSTKLEDSAMYFCASSKDRSRDRETQYFGPGTRLLVL.

V gene TRBV19 combines with J gene TRBJ2-7; the match to TRBD1 covers 11 bases. After removal of 5 bases from V and 1 base from J, the junction contained 4 bases not matched to a gene. Germline-derived CDR1 and CDR2 are LNHDA and SQIVND (reference sequence). This CDR3 is built from 15 residues. The CDR3 sequence: CASSPGTGGSYEQYF. The CDR3 coding sequence is TGTGCCAGTAGTCCCGGGACAGGGGGATCCTACGAGCAGTACTTC.

The chain has TRBV6-2 or TRBV6-3 and TRBJ2-1, with 13 bases fitting TRBD2. The length of the CDR3 is 16 residues. With 6 bases clipped from V and 9 bases from J, the junction kept 11 bases outside the gene matches. The V gene's germline CDR1 is MNHEY and CDR2 SVGEGT. CDR3 sequence: CASSDPTSGGAGEQFF. The DNA of the CDR3 is TGTGCCAGCAGCGACCCAACTAGCGGGGGGGCAGGTGAGCAGTTCTTC.

The chain couples TRBV12-5 to TRBJ1-1; 9 bases line up with TRBD1. Germline V lookup: CDR1 LGHNT, CDR2 FRNRAP. The CDR3 is 15 residues long. The V gene end was trimmed by 3 bases and the J gene end by 0 bases; junction bases not matched to a gene: 2. The CDR3 loop reads CASGLGQGLNTEAFF. The CDR3 DNA is TGTGCTAGTGGTTTAGGACAGGGGCTGAACACTGAAGCTTTCTTT.

The chain joins TRBV11-2 to TRBJ1-4; TRBD1 might be the D (6 bases). The V end was cut by 4 bases, the J end by 8 bases, with 20 bases between. The CDR3 contains 16 residues. Germline V lookup: CDR1 SGHAT, CDR2 FQNNGV. DNA for the CDR3: TGTGCCAGCAGCTCGAGGATCCAGGGGTCGGCGGAAAAACTGTTTTTT. It encodes CASSSRIQGSAEKLFF.

The gene calls are TRBV5-1 and TRBJ1-2; 7 bases are shared with TRBD1. This CDR3 spans 16 amino acids. Germline V gene data show CDR1 as SGHRS and CDR2 as YFSETQ. V shed 3 bases and J 2 bases; nucleotides not matched to a gene: 10. The CDR3 sequence: CASSSATGYENYGYTF. Written as DNA, the CDR3 is TGCGCCAGCAGCTCGGCGACAGGGTATGAGAACTATGGCTACACCTTC.

This chain connects TRBV6-5 to TRBJ1-1; the D gene is possibly TRBD1 (5 bases). The ends were cut back, 5 bases at V and 5 bases at J, with 15 bases in the middle. Germline-derived CDR1 and CDR2 are MNHEY and SVGAGI. This CDR3 has 14 amino acids. The CDR3 DNA reads as TGTGCCAGCAGTACCAAGGGACTGTGGACTGAAGCTTTCTTT. Its translation is CASSTKGLWTEAFF.

The CDR3 DNA sequence: TGTGCCAGCAGTGAATCGCTTAGCGGGAGGTCAGATACGCAGTATTTT. It specifies CASSESLSGRSDTQYF. The chain couples TRBV2 to TRBJ2-3, with 10 bases fitting TRBD2. CDR1 SNHLY and CDR2 FYNNEI come from the germline V gene. CDR3 length: 16 amino acids. V shed 2 bases and J 4 bases; nucleotides not matched to a gene: 6.

A note on this clone: A junction end diverges from the germline sequence, so it may reflect a read error. The chain links TRBV7-7 to TRBJ2-1; D possibly matches TRBD1 or TRBD2 (5 bases each). The CDR3 has 14 amino acids. Germline lookup yields CDR1 SSHAT and CDR2 FNYEAQ (reference sequence). The CDR3 DNA reads as TGTGCTAGCAGCTTACAGGCTAGCTTAGGTGAGCAGTTCTTC. Protein: CASSLQASLGEQFF.

This clone was seen only a few times. This chain connects TRBV18 to TRBJ1-2; D uncertain. CDR3 length equals 15 residues. V was shortened by 2 bases and J by 0 bases, with 10 bases between the two germline ends. Germline values: CDR1 KGHSH, CDR2 LQKENI. The CDR3, as DNA: TGTGCCAGCTCACCAATGAGGGAAACTAACTATGGCTACACCTTC. Translation: CASSPMRETNYGYTF.

The genes are TRBV9 and TRBJ2-1; 9 nucleotides agree with TRBD2. The junction had 6 bases not matched to a gene; V was cut back by 4 bases and J by 7 bases. This CDR3 comprises 14 residues. CDR1 is SGDLS and CDR2 is YYNGEE in the germline V gene. CDR3 sequence: CASSRGTSGNEQFF. The CDR3 DNA reads as TGTGCCAGCAGCCGGGGAACTAGCGGGAATGAGCAGTTCTTC.

This sequence joins TRBV3-1 (or the pseudogene TRBV3-2) and TRBJ2-5, with a possible D match to TRBD2 (5 bases). The CDR3 spans 14 residues. V was trimmed by 6 bases and J by 4 bases, leaving 15 bases between them. From germline, CDR1 is LGHDT and CDR2 YNNKEL (reference sequence). The CDR3 loop is CASSPPRGPETQYF. The CDR3 DNA is TGTGCCAGCAGTCCCCCCCGAGGGCCAGAGACCCAGTACTTC.

This clone has a handful of counts. The chain combines TRBV6-5 with TRBJ2-7; D is perhaps TRBD2 (6 bases). The germline V gene encodes CDR1 MNHEY and CDR2 SVGAGI. V dropped 7 bases and J dropped 5 bases, with 21 bases sitting between them. The CDR3 length is 15 residues. CDR3: CASTHRGFSVDEQYF. CDR3 nucleotides: TGTGCCAGCACTCACCGGGGGTTCTCGGTGGACGAGCAGTACTTC.

The V gene is TRBV6-5, the J gene TRBJ1-2, with D perhaps TRBD1 (5 bases). Germline loops: CDR1 MNHEY, CDR2 SVGAGI. The ends were cut back, 6 bases at V and 4 bases at J, with 9 bases in the middle. The length of the CDR3 is 12 residues. The CDR3 here is CASRGDFYGYTF. In DNA, the CDR3 is TGTGCCAGCAGGGGGGACTTCTATGGCTACACCTTC.

The genes are TRBV20-1 and TRBJ2-5; D unclear. The CDR3 is 11 amino acids. Germline CDR1 reads DFQATT; CDR2 reads SNEGSKA (reference sequence). Trimming pared 4 bases from V and 5 bases from J, leaving 8 bases between. The CDR3 sequence: CSATSTETQYF. The CDR3 DNA follows: TGCAGTGCTACCAGTACGGAGACCCAGTACTTC.

This sequence joins TRBV12-5 and TRBJ1-6; TRBD1 is a possible D gene (6 bases). Deletions cut 2 bases from V and 7 bases from J, with 18 bases between. Germline V lookup: CDR1 LGHNT, CDR2 FRNRAP. The length of the CDR3 is 17 residues. The CDR3 reads CASGLLQGVRKNSPLHF. The DNA for the CDR3 is TGTGCTAGTGGTTTGTTACAGGGTGTGCGCAAGAATTCACCCCTCCACTTT.

The gene calls are TRBV29-1 and TRBJ2-3; 10 nucleotides agree with TRBD1. V dropped 6 bases and J dropped 5; count of bases not matched to a gene: 17. Germline CDR1 SQVTM, CDR2 ANQGSEA. There are 17 residues in the CDR3. CDR3 loop: CSVALYTGQGSVDTQYF. DNA for the CDR3: TGCAGCGTCGCCCTATATACGGGACAGGGGTCAGTAGATACGCAGTATTTT.

Concerning this clone itself: At one boundary the junction diverges from the germline segment, which might be a read error. V gene TRBV6-6 combines with J gene TRBJ2-3; tentative D call: TRBD2 (5 bases). The germline V gene encodes CDR1 MNHNY and CDR2 SVGAGI (reference sequence). This CDR3 spans 12 amino acids. CDR3: CASSPSSNTRYF. CDR3 nucleotides: TGTGCCAGCAGCCCATCTAGCAATACGCGGTATTTT.

The V call is TRBV7-2, the J call TRBJ2-5, with D possibly being TRBD1 (6 bases). Germline CDR1 and CDR2: SGHTA and FQGNSA. The CDR3 length is 15 residues. V was trimmed by 1 base and J by 1 base, leaving 10 bases between them. The CDR3 DNA is TGTGCCAGCAGCTTAGGGGGGCGGCTCCAAGAGACCCAGTACTTC. Protein: CASSLGGRLQETQYF. The full variable domain, completed using reference TRBV7-2 and TRBJ2-5, is GAGVSQSPSNKVTEKGKDVELRCDPISGHTALYWYRQSLGQGLEFLIYFQGNSAPDKSGLPSDRFSAERTGGSVSTLTIQRTQQEDSAVYLCASSLGGRLQETQYFGPGTRLLVL.

About this clone: This CDR3 is also generated by other DNA sequences in the sample. This rearrangement joins TRBV5-1 to TRBJ1-2; TRBD1 matches at 10 bases. Trimming removed 0 bases from V and 5 bases from J; junction bases left unmatched: 1. Germline V gene data show CDR1 as SGHRS and CDR2 as YFSETQ. CDR3 length: 14 residues. CDR3 coding DNA: TGCGCCAGCAGCTTGGGGACAGGGGGTTATGGCTACACCTTC. Encoded protein: CASSLGTGGYGYTF.

This clone was observed a few times. This chain uses TRBV18 with TRBJ2-7, with 8 bases that match TRBD1. The CDR3 runs 15 residues. In germline, CDR1 is KGHSH, CDR2 LQKENI. With 6 bases clipped from V and 1 base from J, the junction kept 8 bases outside the gene matches. CDR3 in amino acids: CASSHRDRTSYEQYF. The DNA of the CDR3 is TGTGCCAGCTCTCACCGGGACAGGACGTCCTACGAGCAGTACTTC. The whole variable domain, remainder taken from reference TRBV18 and TRBJ2-7, is NAGVMQNPRHLVRRRGQEARLRCSPMKGHSHVYWYRQLPEEGLKFMVYLQKENIIDESGMPKERFSAEFPKEGPSILRIQQVVRGDSAAYFCASSHRDRTSYEQYFGPGTRLTVT.

The chain is built from TRBV4-1 and TRBJ2-2, with 10 bases that match TRBD1. The CDR3 length is 17 residues. Trimming cost V 1 base and J 6 bases; bases outside gene matches: 8. CDR1 is MGHRA and CDR2 is YSYEKL in the germline V gene. As DNA, the CDR3 is TGCGCCAGCAGCCAAGTTGGGACAGGGGAGTTATCCGGGGAGCTGTTTTTT. Protein product: CASSQVGTGELSGELFF.

This sequence joins TRBV19 and TRBJ2-6, with 9 bases matching TRBD1. Losses at the gene ends were 7 bases for V and 2 bases for J; bases not matched to a gene: 3. Germline CDR1 and CDR2: LNHDA and SQIVND (reference sequence). The CDR3 extends over 15 amino acids. The CDR3 is CASKDRGTGANVLTF. In DNA form, the CDR3 reads TGTGCCAGTAAGGACAGGGGCACTGGGGCCAACGTCCTGACTTTC.

The gene calls are TRBV6-6 and TRBJ2-7; TRBD1 agrees at 8 bases. The CDR3 is made up of 16 amino acids. CDR1 MNHNY and CDR2 SVGAGI come from the germline V gene (reference sequence). With 5 bases clipped from V and 0 bases from J, the junction kept 9 bases outside the gene matches. Here the CDR3 reads CASSGQGALSSYEQYF. The CDR3 region has the DNA TGTGCCAGCAGTGGCCAGGGGGCGTTGAGCTCCTACGAGCAGTACTTC.

Here the CDR3 reads CAISEAGRPNEPQHF. For the CDR3, the DNA is TGTGCCATCAGTGAGGCGGGCAGGCCCAACGAGCCCCAGCATTTT. The gene calls are TRBV10-3 and TRBJ1-5; no definite D call. The CDR3 runs to 15 residues. Trimming took off 2 bases at V and 8 bases at J, with 16 bases between the two ends. Germline V gene sequence: CDR1 ENHRY, CDR2 SYGVKD.

The chain has TRBV19 and TRBJ1-1; maybe TRBD1 (5 bases). The germline V gene encodes CDR1 LNHDA and CDR2 SQIVND (reference sequence). CDR3 size: 12 residues. V lost 1 base to trimming and J lost 8 bases, with 8 bases between them. CDR3 nucleotides: TGTGCCAGTAGTATAGCAGCAGGGGAAGCTTTCTTT. Protein: CASSIAAGEAFF. The complete variable domain, with remaining parts taken from reference TRBV19 and TRBJ1-1, reads DGGITQSPKYLFRKEGQNVTLSCEQNLNHDAMYWYRQDPGQGLRLIYYSQIVNDFQKGDIAEGYSVSREKKESFPLTVTSAQKNPTAFYLCASSIAAGEAFFGQGTRLTVV.

This chain joins TRBV6-1 and TRBJ2-3; TRBD2 is a possible D gene (6 bases). V was pared by 0 bases and J by 0 bases, with 10 bases between. The CDR3 runs to 16 residues. Germline V lookup: CDR1 MNHNS, CDR2 SASEGT. CDR3 residues: CASSEAWGDSTDTQYF. The CDR3 nucleotides are TGTGCCAGCAGTGAAGCCTGGGGGGACAGCACAGATACGCAGTATTTT.

The chain joins TRBV10-2 to TRBJ1-1, with D maybe TRBD1 (5 bases). The CDR3 has 13 amino acids. The germline gives CDR1 WSHSY, CDR2 SAAADI. The V gene lost 6 bases and the J gene lost 5 bases, with 13 bases spanning the gap. DNA of the CDR3: TGCGCCAGCAGGGGCAGGGTCGGGACTGAAGCTTTCTTT. It codes for CASRGRVGTEAFF.

This clone was seen just once. This chain uses TRBV11-2 with TRBJ1-1; no definite D call. The V gene lost 5 bases and the J gene lost 5 bases, with 18 bases spanning the gap. CDR1 and CDR2 from the germline V gene are SGHAT and FQNNGV. CDR3 length: 15 amino acids. The CDR3 DNA reads TGTGCCAGCAGCCCCGAACGAGGCAGGAGGACTGAAGCTTTCTTT. This encodes CASSPERGRRTEAFF.